This entry concerns a single TCR beta chain. Its antigen is not identified. Time point described: week 35, safety follow-up. All doses held 300 ug of mutant IDH1 20-mer peptide, with topical imiquimod. At weeks 1, 3, 5, 7, 11, 15, 19 and 23, patients received a vaccination, eight in all. The entry originates in a study of a mutant IDH1 vaccine in newly diagnosed glioma. Study-level information: Vaccine administration was initiated 4-6 weeks following radiotherapy alone, or with temozolomide cycles. Every participant had undergone radiotherapy, temozolomide, or both before, and most underwent both. General study findings and limits: Patients mounted vaccine-induced immune responses in 80% to 95% of cases.

The trim removed 2 bases at V and 3 bases at J, leaving 8 bases unmatched. Germline V gene lookup returns CDR1 SGDLS and CDR2 YYNGEE. The CDR3 consists of 16 residues. Profiling relied on immunoSEQ multiplex PCR, and the TCRdb table lists in-frame clones only, not all of them. The table records about 27,000 clones, less than 90% of them present only once. The chain links TRBV9 to TRBJ2-3; 8 bases are shared with TRBD2. The sequence derives from a man between 25 and 39 years old with glioma. Sequencing used PBMCs, obtained from a glioma patient whose treatment included an IDH1 peptide vaccine. The CDR3 spells CASSVGTGGLTDTQYF. The CDR3 DNA is TGTGCCAGCAGCGTGGGAACGGGAGGGCTAACAGATACGCAGTATTTT.